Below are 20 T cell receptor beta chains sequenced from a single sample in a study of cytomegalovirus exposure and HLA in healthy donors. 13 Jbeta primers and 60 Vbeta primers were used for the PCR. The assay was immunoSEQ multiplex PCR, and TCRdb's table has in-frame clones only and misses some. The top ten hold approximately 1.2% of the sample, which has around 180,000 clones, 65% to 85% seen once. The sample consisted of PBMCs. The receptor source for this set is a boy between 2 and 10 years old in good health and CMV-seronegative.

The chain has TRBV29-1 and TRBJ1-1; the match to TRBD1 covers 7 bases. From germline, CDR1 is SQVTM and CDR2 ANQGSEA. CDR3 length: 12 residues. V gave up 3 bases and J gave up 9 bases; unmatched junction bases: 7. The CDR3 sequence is CSVDLAGGKAFF. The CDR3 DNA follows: TGCAGCGTTGATTTGGCAGGGGGAAAAGCTTTCTTT.

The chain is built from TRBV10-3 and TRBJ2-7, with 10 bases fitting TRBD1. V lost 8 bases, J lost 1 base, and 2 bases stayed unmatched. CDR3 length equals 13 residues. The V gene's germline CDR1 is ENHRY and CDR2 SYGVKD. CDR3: CAIGGQGSYEQYF. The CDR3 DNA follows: TGTGCCATCGGGGGACAGGGGTCCTACGAGCAGTACTTC.

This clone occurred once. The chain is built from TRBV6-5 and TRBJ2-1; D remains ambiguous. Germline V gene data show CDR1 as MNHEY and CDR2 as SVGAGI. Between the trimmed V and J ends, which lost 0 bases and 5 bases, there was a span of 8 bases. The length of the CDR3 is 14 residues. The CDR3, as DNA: TGTGCCAGCAGTTACTCGGGCCCTAACAATGAGCAGTTCTTC. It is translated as CASSYSGPNNEQFF.

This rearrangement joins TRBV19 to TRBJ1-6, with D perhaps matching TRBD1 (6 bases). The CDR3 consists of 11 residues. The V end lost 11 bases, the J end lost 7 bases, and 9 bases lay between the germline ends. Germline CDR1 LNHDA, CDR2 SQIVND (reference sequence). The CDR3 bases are TGTGCCTCAGGGGAGAATTCACCCCTCCACTTT. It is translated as CASGENSPLHF. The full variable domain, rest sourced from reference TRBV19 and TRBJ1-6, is DGGITQSPKYLFRKEGQNVTLSCEQNLNHDAMYWYRQDPGQGLRLIYYSQIVNDFQKGDIAEGYSVSREKKESFPLTVTSAQKNPTAFYLCASGENSPLHFGNGTRLTVT.

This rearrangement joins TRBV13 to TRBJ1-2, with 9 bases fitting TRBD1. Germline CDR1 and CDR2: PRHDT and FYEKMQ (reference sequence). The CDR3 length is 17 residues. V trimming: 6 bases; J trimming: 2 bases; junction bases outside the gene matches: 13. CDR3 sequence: CASRRGTRGQGNYGYTF. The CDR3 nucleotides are TGTGCCAGCAGGCGGGGGACAAGGGGACAGGGCAACTATGGCTACACCTTC.

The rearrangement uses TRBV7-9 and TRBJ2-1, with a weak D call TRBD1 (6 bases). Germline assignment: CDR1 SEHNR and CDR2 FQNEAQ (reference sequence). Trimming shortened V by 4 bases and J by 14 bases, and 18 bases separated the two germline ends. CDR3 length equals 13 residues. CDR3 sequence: CASSSRTDSAEFF. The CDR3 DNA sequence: TGTGCCAGCAGCTCCCGCACGGACAGCGCCGAGTTCTTC.

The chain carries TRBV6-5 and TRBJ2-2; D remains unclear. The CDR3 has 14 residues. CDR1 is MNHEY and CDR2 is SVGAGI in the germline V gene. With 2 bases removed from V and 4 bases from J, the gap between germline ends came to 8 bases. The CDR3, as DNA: TGTGCCAGCAGTTACGACAAAAGCACCGGGGAGCTGTTTTTT. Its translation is CASSYDKSTGELFF.

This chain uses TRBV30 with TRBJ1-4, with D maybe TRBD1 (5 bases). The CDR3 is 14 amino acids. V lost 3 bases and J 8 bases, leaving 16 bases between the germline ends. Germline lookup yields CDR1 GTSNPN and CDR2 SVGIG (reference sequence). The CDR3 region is CAWSAMGGREKLFF. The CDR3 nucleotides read TGTGCCTGGAGCGCCATGGGGGGTCGGGAAAAACTGTTTTTT.

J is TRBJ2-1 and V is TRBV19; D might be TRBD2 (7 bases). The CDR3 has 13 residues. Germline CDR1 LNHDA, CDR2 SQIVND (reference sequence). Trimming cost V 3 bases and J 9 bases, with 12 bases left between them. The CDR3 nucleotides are TGTGCCAGTAGTATGGGGGGGGCCGGTGAGCAGTTCTTC. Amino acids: CASSMGGAGEQFF.

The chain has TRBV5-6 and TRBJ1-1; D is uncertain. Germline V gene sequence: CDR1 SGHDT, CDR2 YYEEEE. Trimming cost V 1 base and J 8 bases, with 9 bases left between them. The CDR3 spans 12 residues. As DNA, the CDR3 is TGTGCCAGCAGCTTGTCTCCGGGAGAAGCTTTCTTT. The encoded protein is CASSLSPGEAFF. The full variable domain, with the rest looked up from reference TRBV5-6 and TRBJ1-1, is DAGVTQSPTHLIKTRGQQVTLRCSPKSGHDTVSWYQQALGQGPQFIFQYYEEEERQRGNFPDRFSGHQFPNYSSELNVNALLLGDSALYLCASSLSPGEAFFGQGTRLTVV.

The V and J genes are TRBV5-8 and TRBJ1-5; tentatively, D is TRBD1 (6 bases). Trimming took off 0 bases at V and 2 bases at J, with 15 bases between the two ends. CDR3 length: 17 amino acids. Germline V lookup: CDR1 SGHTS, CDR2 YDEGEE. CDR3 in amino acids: CASSLELQGKGNQPQHF. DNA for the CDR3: TGTGCCAGCAGCTTGGAGTTACAGGGCAAGGGCAATCAGCCCCAGCATTTT.

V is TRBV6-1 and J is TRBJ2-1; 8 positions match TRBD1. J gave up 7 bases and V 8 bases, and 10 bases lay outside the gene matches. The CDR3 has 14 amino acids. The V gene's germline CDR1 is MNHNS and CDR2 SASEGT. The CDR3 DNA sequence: TGTGCCAGCGGGCGGACAGGGATGGTGAATGAGCAGTTCTTC. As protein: CASGRTGMVNEQFF.

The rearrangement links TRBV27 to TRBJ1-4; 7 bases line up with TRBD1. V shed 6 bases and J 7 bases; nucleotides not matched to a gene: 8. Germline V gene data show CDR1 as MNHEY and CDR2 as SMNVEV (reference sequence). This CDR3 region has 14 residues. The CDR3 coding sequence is TGTGCCAGCAGGAGGAGGGGGCAGGGTGAAAAACTGTTTTTT. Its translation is CASRRRGQGEKLFF. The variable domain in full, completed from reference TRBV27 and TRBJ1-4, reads EAQVTQNPRYLITVTGKKLTVTCSQNMNHEYMSWYRQDPGLGLRQIYYSMNVEVTDKGDVPEGYKVSRKEKRNFPLILESPSPNQTSLYFCASRRRGQGEKLFFGSGTQLSVL.

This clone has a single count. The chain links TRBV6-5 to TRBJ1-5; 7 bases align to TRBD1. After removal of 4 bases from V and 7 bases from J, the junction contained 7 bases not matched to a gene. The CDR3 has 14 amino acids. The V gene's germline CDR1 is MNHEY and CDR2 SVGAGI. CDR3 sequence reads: CASSSRTGVQPQHF. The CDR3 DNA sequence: TGTGCCAGCAGTTCCCGAACAGGGGTCCAGCCCCAGCATTTT.

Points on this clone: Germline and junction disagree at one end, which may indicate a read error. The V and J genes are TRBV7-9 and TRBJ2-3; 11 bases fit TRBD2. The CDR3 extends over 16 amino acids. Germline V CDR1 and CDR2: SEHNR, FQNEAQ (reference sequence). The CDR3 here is CSSSPRTSGSTDTQYF. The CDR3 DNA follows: TGTTCCAGCAGCCCCCGGACTAGCGGGAGCACAGATACGCAGTATTTT.

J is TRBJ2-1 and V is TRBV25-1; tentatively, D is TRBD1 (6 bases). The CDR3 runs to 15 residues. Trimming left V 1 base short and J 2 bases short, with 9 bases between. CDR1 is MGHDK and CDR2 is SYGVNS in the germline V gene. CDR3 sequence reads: CASSESGGPYNEQFF. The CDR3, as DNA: TGTGCCAGCAGTGAATCTGGGGGCCCCTACAATGAGCAGTTCTTC.

The CDR3 DNA reads TGTGCCAGCAATCCAGGGGGCATTGAGACCCAGTACTTC. It specifies CASNPGGIETQYF. The V call is TRBV6-1, the J call TRBJ2-5, with 8 bases lining up with TRBD1. The CDR3 is 13 amino acids. Germline CDR1 and CDR2: MNHNS and SASEGT. Germline trimming cut 7 bases from V and 5 bases from J; bases unmatched to any gene: 6.

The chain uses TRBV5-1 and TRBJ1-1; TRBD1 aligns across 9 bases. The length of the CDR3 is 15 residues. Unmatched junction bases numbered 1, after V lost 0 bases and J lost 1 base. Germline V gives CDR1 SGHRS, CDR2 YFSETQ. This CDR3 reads CASSLGGQGNTEAFF. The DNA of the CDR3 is TGCGCCAGCAGCTTGGGGGGACAGGGGAACACTGAAGCTTTCTTT.

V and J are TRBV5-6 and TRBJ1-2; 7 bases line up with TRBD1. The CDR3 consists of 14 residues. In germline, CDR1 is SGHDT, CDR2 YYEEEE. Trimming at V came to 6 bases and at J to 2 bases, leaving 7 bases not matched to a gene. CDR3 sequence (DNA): TGTGCCAGCACCGTGACAGGGCCCAACTATGGCTACACCTTC. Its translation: CASTVTGPNYGYTF.

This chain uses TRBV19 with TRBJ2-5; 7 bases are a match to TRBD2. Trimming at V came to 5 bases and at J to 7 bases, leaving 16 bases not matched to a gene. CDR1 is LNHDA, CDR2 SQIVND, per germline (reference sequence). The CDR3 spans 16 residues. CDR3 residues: CASSPFTRTGGGTQYF. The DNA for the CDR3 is TGTGCCAGTAGTCCCTTTACCAGGACGGGGGGAGGGACCCAGTACTTC.